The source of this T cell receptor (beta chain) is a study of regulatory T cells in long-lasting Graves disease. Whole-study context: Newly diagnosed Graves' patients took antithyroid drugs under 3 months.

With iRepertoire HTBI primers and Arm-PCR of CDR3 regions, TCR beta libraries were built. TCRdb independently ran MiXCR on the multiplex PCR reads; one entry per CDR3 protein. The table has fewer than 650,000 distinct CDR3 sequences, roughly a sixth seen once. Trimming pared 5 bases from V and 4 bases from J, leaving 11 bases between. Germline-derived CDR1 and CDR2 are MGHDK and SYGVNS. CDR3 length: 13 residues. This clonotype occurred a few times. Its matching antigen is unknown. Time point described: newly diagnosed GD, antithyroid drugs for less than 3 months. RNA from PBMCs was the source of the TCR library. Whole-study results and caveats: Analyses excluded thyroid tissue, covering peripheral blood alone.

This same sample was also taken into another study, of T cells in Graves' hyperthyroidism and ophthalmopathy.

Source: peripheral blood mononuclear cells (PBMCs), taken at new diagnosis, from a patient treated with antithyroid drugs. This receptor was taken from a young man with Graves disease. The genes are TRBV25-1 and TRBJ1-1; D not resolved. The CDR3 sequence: CASSWDEVTEAFF. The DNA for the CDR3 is TGTGCCAGCAGTTGGGATGAGGTCACTGAAGCTTTCTTT.